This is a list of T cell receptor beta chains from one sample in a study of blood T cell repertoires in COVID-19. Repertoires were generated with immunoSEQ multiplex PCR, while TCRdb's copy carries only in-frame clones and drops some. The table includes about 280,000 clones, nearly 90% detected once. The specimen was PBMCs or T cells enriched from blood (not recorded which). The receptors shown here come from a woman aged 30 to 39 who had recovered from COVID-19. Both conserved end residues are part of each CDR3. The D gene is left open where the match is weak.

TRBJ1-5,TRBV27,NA,TGTGCCAGCAGTCCAACCACGGGAATTAATCAGCCCCAGCATTTT,CASSPTTGINQPQHF
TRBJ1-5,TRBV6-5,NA,TGTGCCAGCAGTCTCGCAGGGGACCAGCCCCAGCATTTT,CASSLAGDQPQHF
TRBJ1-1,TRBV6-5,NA,TGTGCCAGCAGCCAGGGGTTTAACACTGAAGCTTTCTTT,CASSQGFNTEAFF
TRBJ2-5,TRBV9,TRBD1,TGTGCCAGCAGCGTAGAGGGGGACAGGGCCTACCAAGAGACCCAGTACTTC,CASSVEGDRAYQETQYF
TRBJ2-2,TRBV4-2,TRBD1,TGTGCCAGCACCTCTTTACAGGGGTGGTTGAGCACCGGGGAGCTGTTTTTT,CASTSLQGWLSTGELFF
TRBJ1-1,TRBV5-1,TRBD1,TGCGCCAGCAGAAGCCCAGGACAGGGGACCGGAGCTTTCTTT,CASRSPGQGTGAFF
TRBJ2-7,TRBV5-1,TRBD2,TGCGCCAGCAGCTTGAGAGATCCCAGACTAGCGGGAGGGCCTAGATCCTACGAGCAGTACTTC,CASSLRDPRLAGGPRSYEQYF
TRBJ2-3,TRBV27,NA,TGTGCCAGCATCCGGGGGGATACGCAGTATTTT,CASIRGDTQYF
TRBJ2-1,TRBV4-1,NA,TGCGCCAGCAGCCACTCGACTGTGAATGAGCAGTTCTTC,CASSHSTVNEQFF
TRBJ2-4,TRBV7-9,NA,TGTGCCAGCAGCTTTGGGTTGGGCGTCAGGGCCAAAAACATTCAGTACTTC,CASSFGLGVRAKNIQYF
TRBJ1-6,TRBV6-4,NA,TGTGCCAGCAAACGATATCCGGGAGACAATTCACCCCTCCACTTT,CASKRYPGDNSPLHF
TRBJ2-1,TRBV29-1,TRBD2,TGCAGCCTAAGTTTCGTGGCGGGGGGGCTCAACAATGAGCAGTTCTTC,CSLSFVAGGLNNEQFF
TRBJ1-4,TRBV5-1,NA,TGCGCCAGCAGCTTGAACGCAGGCAATAATGAAAAACTGTTTTTT,CASSLNAGNNEKLFF
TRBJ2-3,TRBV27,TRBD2,TGTGCCAGCAGTCACGGACTAGCGGGGGGGACCACAGATACGCAGTATTTT,CASSHGLAGGTTDTQYF
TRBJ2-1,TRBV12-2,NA,TGTGCAAGTCGCTTAGCCCGGACAGGGCCCCACCCTAGATACAATGAGCAGTTCTTC,CASRLARTGPHPRYNEQFF
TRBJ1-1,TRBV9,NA,TGTGCCAGCAGCGGCGGGGACACTGAAGCTTTCTTT,CASSGGDTEAFF
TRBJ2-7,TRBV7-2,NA,TGTGCCAGCAGCAGCCAAGCGGGACACTACGAGCAGTACTTC,CASSSQAGHYEQYF
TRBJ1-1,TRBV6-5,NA,TGTGCCAGCACCCAGGTCATGAACACTGAAGCTTTCTTT,CASTQVMNTEAFF